One sample yielded the 27 T cell receptor beta chains listed below, sequenced in a study of blood T cell repertoires in COVID-19. TCRdb's table, derived via immunoSEQ multiplex PCR, lists solely in-frame clones and lacks some. This table holds 300,000 to 350,000 clones, around nine tenths found once. Sample: peripheral blood. The receptors derive from a woman between 25 and 40 years old with COVID-19, enrolled during active disease.

The chain uses TRBV7-9 and TRBJ2-7; TRBD1 aligns across 9 bases. The germline CDR1 and CDR2 sequences are SEHNR and FQNEAQ (reference sequence). CDR3 length: 12 residues. Trimming took 6 bases from V and 6 from J; bases not matched to a gene: 3. The CDR3 spells CASSQGQGEQYF. CDR3 sequence (DNA): TGTGCCAGCAGTCAGGGACAGGGCGAGCAGTACTTC.

The genes are TRBV5-1 and TRBJ1-1, with 8 bases that match TRBD1. The V gene's germline CDR1 is SGHRS and CDR2 YFSETQ. The CDR3 loop spans 12 amino acids. The V gene end was trimmed by 0 bases and the J gene end by 11 bases; junction bases not matched to a gene: 3. The CDR3 sequence: CASSLDRTGAFF. CDR3 DNA sequence: TGCGCCAGCAGCTTGGATCGGACAGGGGCTTTCTTT.

The gene calls are TRBV28 and TRBJ2-7; 8 nucleotides line up with TRBD1. Germline CDR1 reads MDHEN; CDR2 reads SYDVKM. V lost 5 bases to trimming and J lost 7 bases; unmatched junction nucleotides: 10. This CDR3 is 14 amino acids long. The CDR3 loop is CASSTDFRGREQYF. The CDR3 nucleotides are TGTGCCAGCAGTACAGACTTCAGGGGGCGAGAGCAGTACTTC.

The chain couples TRBV7-9 to TRBJ2-7; 8 nucleotides align to TRBD2. Trimming took 4 bases from V and 3 from J; bases not matched to a gene: 5. CDR3 length equals 14 residues. Per germline, CDR1 SEHNR and CDR2 FQNEAQ (reference sequence). CDR3 bases: TGTGCCAGCAGCTCAAGCGGGAGTGGCTACGAGCAGTACTTC. It yields the protein CASSSSGSGYEQYF.

This clone was observed a handful of times. The chain recombines TRBV6-4 with TRBJ1-5; D is unresolved. Trimming removed 4 bases from V and 3 bases from J, with 7 bases in between. Germline V gives CDR1 MRHNA, CDR2 SNTAGT. The CDR3 spans 13 residues. The CDR3 DNA follows: TGTGCCAGCAGTGTAGCGATCAATCAGCCCCAGCATTTT. This sequence encodes CASSVAINQPQHF.

This chain connects TRBV6-5 to TRBJ1-1; D remains unclear. The V gene's germline CDR1 is MNHEY and CDR2 SVGAGI. This CDR3 is built from 13 residues. The V gene lost 3 bases and the J gene lost 1 base, with 6 bases spanning the gap. CDR3 sequence reads: CASSYNRNTEAFF. The CDR3 nucleotides read TGTGCCAGCAGTTATAATAGGAACACTGAAGCTTTCTTT.

The chain uses TRBV4-2 and TRBJ2-5; 7 bases fit TRBD2. Per germline, CDR1 LGHNA and CDR2 YNFKEQ. The CDR3 consists of 16 residues. The ends lost 6 bases at V and 2 bases at J; junction bases unmatched: 12. DNA of the CDR3: TGTGCCAGCAGGCCAGCTGGCCTAGCGGAACAAGAGACCCAGTACTTC. Translating it yields CASRPAGLAEQETQYF.

This chain links TRBV18 with TRBJ2-5; 9 positions agree with TRBD2. J lost 1 base, V lost 5 bases, and 8 bases had no gene match. Germline CDR1 and CDR2: KGHSH and LQKENI. This CDR3 has 16 residues. CDR3 DNA: TGTGCCAGCTCATCTTTAGCGGGAGCCCCCCAAGAGACCCAGTACTTC. It codes for CASSSLAGAPQETQYF.

DNA of the CDR3: TGTGCCAGCAGTGAGGGCGGAAGGACAGGGGGAACTACTGAAGCTTTCTTT. Translation gives CASSEGGRTGGTTEAFF. This sequence joins TRBV2 and TRBJ1-1; 10 bases fit TRBD1. With 3 bases clipped from V and 5 bases from J, the junction kept 12 bases outside the gene matches. CDR3 length equals 17 residues. CDR1 and CDR2 (germline): SNHLY, FYNNEI.

The chain combines TRBV14 with TRBJ1-4, with D maybe TRBD1 (6 bases). CDR1 is SGHDN, CDR2 FVKESK, per germline. The CDR3 loop spans 15 amino acids. V lost 3 bases and J 8 bases, leaving 16 bases between the germline ends. This chain's CDR3 is CASSHGDILEEKLFF. The CDR3, as DNA: TGTGCCAGCAGCCATGGGGACATTCTCGAAGAAAAACTGTTTTTT.

This clone came up once. This chain joins TRBV2 and TRBJ1-4; 8 bases match TRBD1. The CDR3 has 15 amino acids. Germline V CDR1 and CDR2: SNHLY, FYNNEI. The junction had 8 bases not matched to a gene; V was cut back by 7 bases and J by 4 bases. The CDR3, as DNA: TGTGCCAGCACCAGAAGGACAGGGATTAATGAAAAACTGTTTTTT. Protein: CASTRRTGINEKLFF.

V gene TRBV19 combines with J gene TRBJ1-4; D unclear. The V gene's germline CDR1 is LNHDA and CDR2 SQIVND (reference sequence). The ends were cut back, 5 bases at V and 0 bases at J, with 10 bases in the middle. The CDR3 length is 15 residues. The CDR3 DNA follows: TGTGCCAGTAGTGAGGGCTCAGCAACTAATGAAAAACTGTTTTTT. It is translated as CASSEGSATNEKLFF.

The chain joins TRBV5-1 to TRBJ2-1; TRBD1 matches at 9 bases. There are 13 residues in the CDR3. CDR1 and CDR2 from the germline V gene are SGHRS and YFSETQ. After removal of 8 bases from V and 7 bases from J, the junction contained 7 bases not matched to a gene. The chain's CDR3 is CASSTGGLNEQFF. Written as DNA, the CDR3 is TGCGCCAGTTCGACAGGGGGGTTGAATGAGCAGTTCTTC.

This clone was found once. This chain uses TRBV2 with TRBJ1-5; TRBD1 matches 7 bases. There are 13 residues in the CDR3. V shed 8 bases and J 0 bases; nucleotides not matched to a gene: 1. Germline-derived CDR1 and CDR2 are SNHLY and FYNNEI. The CDR3 coding sequence is TGTGCCAGCCAGGGGGGTAGCAATCAGCCCCAGCATTTT. This sequence encodes CASQGGSNQPQHF.

The J gene is TRBJ1-1, the V gene TRBV2; TRBD1 agrees at 8 bases. CDR1 is SNHLY, CDR2 FYNNEI, per germline. The V and J ends lost 1 base and 6 bases, in that order; junction bases with no gene match: 4. There are 14 residues in the CDR3. CDR3 protein: CASSEGTGRAEAFF. CDR3 nucleotide sequence: TGTGCCAGCAGTGAAGGGACAGGGCGCGCTGAAGCTTTCTTT.

The chain combines TRBV28 with TRBJ1-4; D call uncertain. Trimming pared 6 bases from V and 5 bases from J, leaving 4 bases between. CDR3 length equals 11 residues. Germline V gene data show CDR1 as MDHEN and CDR2 as SYDVKM. The CDR3 loop reads CASRRNEKLFF. CDR3 nucleotides: TGTGCCAGCAGACGGAATGAAAAACTGTTTTTT.

The chain employs TRBV28 and TRBJ2-2, with TRBD2 identical over 9 bases. The CDR3 spans 14 residues. Germline CDR1 and CDR2: MDHEN and SYDVKM. V was pared by 8 bases and J by 7 bases, with 8 bases of the junction left unmatched. The CDR3 DNA reads TGTGCCAGCGTCCGCGGGAGGGCAGACGGGGAGCTGTTTTTT. It translates to CASVRGRADGELFF.

The chain employs TRBV7-8 and TRBJ1-4; D unclear. The CDR3 covers 12 residues. V dropped 6 bases and J dropped 7 bases, with 9 bases sitting between them. Germline CDR1 reads SGHVS; CDR2 reads FQNEAQ. CDR3 sequence (DNA): TGTGCCAGCAGTTTCCGGGGTGAAAAACTGTTTTTT. Its protein product is CASSFRGEKLFF.

The chain is built from TRBV7-2 and TRBJ1-1; a possible D gene is TRBD1 (5 bases). The CDR3 covers 12 residues. Germline CDR1 reads SGHTA; CDR2 reads FQGNSA. V dropped 4 bases and J dropped 11 bases, with 14 bases sitting between them. In DNA, the CDR3 is TGTGCCAGCAGCTCCTCAGGGATAGGGGCTTTCTTT. This sequence encodes CASSSSGIGAFF.

The chain joins TRBV2 to TRBJ1-2, with D unresolved. The length of the CDR3 is 13 residues. Germline V CDR1 and CDR2: SNHLY, FYNNEI. Trimming cost V 7 bases and J 8 bases, with 17 bases left between them. In DNA form, the CDR3 reads TGTGCCAGCAATTCCGGGGTCTATGCGGGCTACACCTTC. It encodes CASNSGVYAGYTF.

The rearrangement joins TRBV3-1 (or the pseudogene TRBV3-2) to TRBJ2-2, with 7 bases lining up with TRBD1. CDR1 is LGHDT and CDR2 is YNNKEL in the germline V gene (reference sequence). This CDR3 has 17 residues. V was clipped by 1 base and J by 4 bases; unmatched bases: 9. The CDR3 DNA sequence: TGTGCCAGCAGCCAAGGGATGACAGGGAGATCCACCGGGGAGCTGTTTTTT. Translating gives CASSQGMTGRSTGELFF.

The chain combines TRBV19 with TRBJ1-2, with unresolved D. The germline CDR1 and CDR2 sequences are LNHDA and SQIVND (reference sequence). Trimming stripped 10 bases from V and 8 bases from J, with 20 bases between. The CDR3 length is 13 residues. CDR3 sequence reads: CATLGLWTEGYTF. The CDR3 bases are TGTGCCACCCTGGGCCTGTGGACTGAGGGCTACACCTTC. Together with reference TRBV19 and TRBJ1-2, the CDR3 gives the full variable domain: DGGITQSPKYLFRKEGQNVTLSCEQNLNHDAMYWYRQDPGQGLRLIYYSQIVNDFQKGDIAEGYSVSREKKESFPLTVTSAQKNPTAFYLCATLGLWTEGYTFGSGTRLTVV.

V gene TRBV30 combines with J gene TRBJ1-1; weak D call: TRBD1 (6 bases). With 3 bases removed from V and 11 bases from J, the gap between germline ends came to 19 bases. This CDR3 has 13 amino acids. The germline CDR1 and CDR2 sequences are GTSNPN and SVGIG (reference sequence). In DNA, the CDR3 is TGTGCCTGGAGCGACAGGACCGGCCCGGAGGCTTTCTTT. Protein product: CAWSDRTGPEAFF.

With regard to this clone: The junction differs from germline at one of its ends, possibly a read error. V and J are TRBV11-3 and TRBJ2-7, with D tentatively TRBD1 (6 bases). The CDR3 contains 16 residues. Germline V gene sequence: CDR1 SGHNT, CDR2 YENEEA. CDR3 nucleotides: TGTGCCAGCAGCCTAGATGGACGGACAGCAAACTACGAGCAGTACTTC. Translation: CASSLDGRTANYEQYF.

CDR3 protein: CSALLDSRSSYNEQFF. Written as DNA, the CDR3 is TGCAGCGCCCTATTGGACAGCCGGAGCTCCTACAATGAGCAGTTCTTC. This rearrangement joins TRBV29-1 to TRBJ2-1; weak D call: TRBD1 (6 bases). The CDR3 length is 16 residues. The germline V gene has CDR1 SQVTM and CDR2 ANQGSEA. V lost 7 bases and J 0 bases, leaving 19 bases between the germline ends.

The chain is built from TRBV30 and TRBJ1-1, with 9 bases lining up with TRBD1. The CDR3 totals 17 residues. The germline V gene has CDR1 GTSNPN and CDR2 SVGIG (reference sequence). The V segment lost 1 base and the J segment 0 bases; nucleotides outside the gene matches: 9. As DNA, the CDR3 is TGTGCCTGGAGTGGGCCCCGGACAGGGGCGTTGAACACTGAAGCTTTCTTT. Translation gives CAWSGPRTGALNTEAFF. Together with reference TRBV30 and TRBJ1-1, the CDR3 gives the full variable domain: SQTIHQWPATLVQPVGSPLSLECTVEGTSNPNLYWYRQAAGRGLQLLFYSVGIGQISSEVPQNLSASRPQDRQFILSSKKLLLSDSGFYLCAWSGPRTGALNTEAFFGQGTRLTVV.

The rearrangement links TRBV5-1 to TRBJ2-5, with D tentatively TRBD1 (6 bases). CDR3 length: 15 amino acids. CDR1 is SGHRS, CDR2 YFSETQ, per germline. V dropped 6 bases and J dropped 1 base, with 16 bases sitting between them. Written as DNA, the CDR3 is TGCGCCAGCACTAGACAGGAACGGACCCAAGAGACCCAGTACTTC. Its protein is CASTRQERTQETQYF.